This T cell receptor beta chain appears in the sequencing data of a study of tumor-infiltrating lymphocytes in primary liver carcinoma. Study-wide background: Patients were both men and women, whose ages ran from 30 to 69 years. Tumors were stage T1-T3 N0M0, roughly 4 to 10 cm across. The yield of productive TCRbeta reads per sample was roughly 3.5 to 7.5 million and was similar across tissue types. Study outcomes and limitations: Relative to blood, tumors carried a significantly larger fraction of the repertoire in their top 250 clones (p = 0.039).

A constant-region primer served to make TCR beta cDNA from roughly 500 ng total RNA. Three nested multiplex PCR rounds of slightly modified ARM-PCR generated TCR beta libraries. A C-beta reverse primer and TRBV1-TRBV30 forward primers served in each of the first two PCR rounds, at around 10 cycles apiece. MiXCR, run by TCRdb on the multiplex PCR reads, gives a single entry per CDR3 protein. Among 150,000 to 200,000 distinct CDR3 sequences listed, approximately 80% were seen once. Comments on this clonotype: Antigen unknown. Since a much larger clone is just one base distant, this may be a read error.

Investigators took RNA and DNA out together from 20-30 mg of unsorted bulk tissue. The CDR3 loop spans 15 amino acids. This chain joins TRBV12-3 or TRBV12-4 and TRBJ1-1; 8 bases agree with TRBD1. This receptor was obtained from a man aged 40-55 years with primary liver carcinoma and hepatitis B virus infection. The sample consisted of tumor tissue from primary liver carcinoma. The CDR3 DNA sequence: TGTGTCAGCAGTTTAGGACAGGGAGGATGGACTGAAGCTTTCTTT. Its translation: CVSSLGQGGWTEAFF.